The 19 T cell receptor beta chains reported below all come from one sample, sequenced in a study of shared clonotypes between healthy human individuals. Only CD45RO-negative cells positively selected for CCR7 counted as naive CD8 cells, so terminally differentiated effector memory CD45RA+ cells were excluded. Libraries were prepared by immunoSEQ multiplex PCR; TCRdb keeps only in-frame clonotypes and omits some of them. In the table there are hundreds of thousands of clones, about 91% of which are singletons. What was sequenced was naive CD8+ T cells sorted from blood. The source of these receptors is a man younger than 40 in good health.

The CDR3 loop is CASSVDVGSNYGYTF. The CDR3 DNA reads TGTGCCAGCAGCGTAGATGTAGGGTCTAACTATGGCTACACCTTC. The rearrangement joins TRBV9 to TRBJ1-2, with D hard to call. The germline CDR1 and CDR2 sequences are SGDLS and YYNGEE. The ends were cut back, 0 bases at V and 0 bases at J, with 9 bases in the middle. The CDR3 extends over 15 amino acids.

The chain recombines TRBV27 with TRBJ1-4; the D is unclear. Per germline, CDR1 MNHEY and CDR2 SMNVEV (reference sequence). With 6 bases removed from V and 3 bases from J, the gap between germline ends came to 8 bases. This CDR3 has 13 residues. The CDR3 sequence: CASRGRPNEKLFF. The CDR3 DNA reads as TGTGCCAGCAGAGGGAGGCCTAATGAAAAACTGTTTTTT.

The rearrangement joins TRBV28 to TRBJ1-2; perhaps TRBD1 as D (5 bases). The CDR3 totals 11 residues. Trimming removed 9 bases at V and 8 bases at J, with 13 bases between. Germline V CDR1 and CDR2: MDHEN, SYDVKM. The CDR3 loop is CASSDGAGYTF. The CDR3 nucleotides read TGTGCCAGTTCAGATGGGGCCGGCTACACCTTC.

The CDR3 sequence: CASSGVTGGNTIYF. Written as DNA, the CDR3 is TGTGCCAGCAGTGGGGTGACAGGTGGAAACACCATATATTTT. V gene TRBV28 combines with J gene TRBJ1-3, with D perhaps TRBD1 (6 bases). This CDR3 is built from 14 residues. Germline-derived CDR1 and CDR2 are MDHEN and SYDVKM. Trimming removed 5 bases at V and 3 bases at J, with 11 bases between.

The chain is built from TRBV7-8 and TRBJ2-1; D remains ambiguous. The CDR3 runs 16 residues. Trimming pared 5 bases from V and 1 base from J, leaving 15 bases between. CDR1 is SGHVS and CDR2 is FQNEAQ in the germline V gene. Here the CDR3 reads CASSTLQGSSYNEQFF. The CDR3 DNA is TGTGCCAGCAGCACCCTACAAGGTTCTTCCTACAATGAGCAGTTCTTC.

This chain's CDR3 is CASSPLAGINTGELFF. The CDR3 DNA follows: TGTGCCAGCAGTCCCCTAGCGGGAATCAACACCGGGGAGCTGTTTTTT. The chain joins TRBV27 to TRBJ2-2; TRBD2 aligns across 9 bases. Germline CDR1 and CDR2: MNHEY and SMNVEV (reference sequence). The ends lost 5 bases at V and 2 bases at J; junction bases unmatched: 6. This CDR3 spans 16 amino acids.

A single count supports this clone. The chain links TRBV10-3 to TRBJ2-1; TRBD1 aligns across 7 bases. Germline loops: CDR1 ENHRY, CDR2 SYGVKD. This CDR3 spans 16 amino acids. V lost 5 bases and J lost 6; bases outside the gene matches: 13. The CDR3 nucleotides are TGTGCCATCAGTCACAAGGGGGCGAGTTCCCTCAATGAGCAGTTCTTC. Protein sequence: CAISHKGASSLNEQFF.

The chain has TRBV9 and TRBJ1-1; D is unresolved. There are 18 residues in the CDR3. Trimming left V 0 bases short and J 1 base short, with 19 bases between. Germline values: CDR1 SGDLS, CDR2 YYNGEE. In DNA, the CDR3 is TGTGCCAGCAGCGTAGGGGCCTTGTTGGGGTCGGGGAACACTGAAGCTTTCTTT. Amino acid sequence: CASSVGALLGSGNTEAFF. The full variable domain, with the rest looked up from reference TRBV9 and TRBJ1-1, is DSGVTQTPKHLITATGQRVTLRCSPRSGDLSVYWYQQSLDQGLQFLIQYYNGEERAKGNILERFSAQQFPDLHSELNLSSLELGDSALYFCASSVGALLGSGNTEAFFGQGTRLTVV.

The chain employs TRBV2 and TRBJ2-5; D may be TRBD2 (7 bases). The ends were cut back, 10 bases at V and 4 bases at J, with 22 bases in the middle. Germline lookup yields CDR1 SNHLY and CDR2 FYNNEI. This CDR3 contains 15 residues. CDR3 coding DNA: TGTGCCACCGTACCGGGGGCGGGAGTACTAGAGACCCAGTACTTC. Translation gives CATVPGAGVLETQYF. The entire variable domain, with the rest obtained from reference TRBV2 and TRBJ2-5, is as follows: EPEVTQTPSHQVTQMGQEVILRCVPISNHLYFYWYRQILGQKVEFLVSFYNNEISEKSEIFDDQFSVERPDGSNFTLKIRSTKLEDSAMYFCATVPGAGVLETQYFGPGTRLLVL.

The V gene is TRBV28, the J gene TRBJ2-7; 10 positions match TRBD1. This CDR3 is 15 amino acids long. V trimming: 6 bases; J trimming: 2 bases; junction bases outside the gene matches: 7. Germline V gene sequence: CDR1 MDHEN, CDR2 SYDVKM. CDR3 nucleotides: TGTGCCAGCAGCTCCCGGGACAGGGGAACCTACGAGCAGTACTTC. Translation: CASSSRDRGTYEQYF.

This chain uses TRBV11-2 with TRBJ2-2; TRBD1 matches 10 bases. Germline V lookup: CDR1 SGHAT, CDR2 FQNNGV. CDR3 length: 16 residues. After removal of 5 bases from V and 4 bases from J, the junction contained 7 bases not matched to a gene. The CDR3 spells CASSPRTGGTTGELFF. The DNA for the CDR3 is TGTGCCAGCAGCCCCCGGACAGGGGGGACCACCGGGGAGCTGTTTTTT. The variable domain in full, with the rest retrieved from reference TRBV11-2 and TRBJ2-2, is EAGVAQSPRYKIIEKRQSVAFWCNPISGHATLYWYQQILGQGPKLLIQFQNNGVVDDSQLPKDRFSAERLKGVDSTLKIQPAKLEDSAVYLCASSPRTGGTTGELFFGEGSRLTVL.

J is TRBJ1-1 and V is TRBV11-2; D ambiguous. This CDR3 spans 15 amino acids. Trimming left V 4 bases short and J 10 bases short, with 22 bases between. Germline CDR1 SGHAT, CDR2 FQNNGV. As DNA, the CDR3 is TGTGCCAGCAGCTCCCACGTTACTGAACTGTCGCCAGCTTTCTTT. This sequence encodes CASSSHVTELSPAFF.

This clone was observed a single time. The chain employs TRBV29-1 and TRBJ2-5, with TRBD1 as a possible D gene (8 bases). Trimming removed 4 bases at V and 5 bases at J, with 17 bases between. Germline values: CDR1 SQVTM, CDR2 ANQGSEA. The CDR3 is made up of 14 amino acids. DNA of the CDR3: TGCAGCGTTGGCAGGGACAGGCGGGGGGAGACCCAGTACTTC. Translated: CSVGRDRRGETQYF.

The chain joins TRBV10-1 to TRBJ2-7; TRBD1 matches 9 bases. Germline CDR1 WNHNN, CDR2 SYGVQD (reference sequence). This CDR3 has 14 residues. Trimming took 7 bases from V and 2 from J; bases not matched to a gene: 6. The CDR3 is CASKPGQGPYEQYF. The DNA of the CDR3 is TGCGCCAGCAAACCGGGACAGGGACCCTACGAGCAGTACTTC.

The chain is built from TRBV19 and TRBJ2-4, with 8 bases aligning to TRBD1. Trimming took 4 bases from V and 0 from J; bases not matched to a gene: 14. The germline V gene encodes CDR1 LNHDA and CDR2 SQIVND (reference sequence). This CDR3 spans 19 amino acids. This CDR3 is CASSKGTGSHQAAKNIQYF. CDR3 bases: TGTGCCAGTAGTAAAGGGACAGGATCCCATCAGGCAGCCAAAAACATTCAGTACTTC.

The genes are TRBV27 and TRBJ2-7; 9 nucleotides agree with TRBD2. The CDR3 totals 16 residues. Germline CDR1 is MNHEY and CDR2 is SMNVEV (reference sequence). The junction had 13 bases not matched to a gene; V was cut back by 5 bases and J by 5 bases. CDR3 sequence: CASSPTLAGFPNEQYF. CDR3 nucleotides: TGTGCCAGCAGTCCAACTCTAGCGGGATTTCCTAACGAGCAGTACTTC.

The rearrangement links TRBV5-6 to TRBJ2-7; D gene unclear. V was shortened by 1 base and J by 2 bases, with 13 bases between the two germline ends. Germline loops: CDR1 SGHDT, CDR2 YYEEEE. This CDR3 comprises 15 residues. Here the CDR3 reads CASSLTGPYPYEQYF. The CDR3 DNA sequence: TGTGCCAGCAGCTTGACCGGGCCCTATCCCTACGAGCAGTACTTC.

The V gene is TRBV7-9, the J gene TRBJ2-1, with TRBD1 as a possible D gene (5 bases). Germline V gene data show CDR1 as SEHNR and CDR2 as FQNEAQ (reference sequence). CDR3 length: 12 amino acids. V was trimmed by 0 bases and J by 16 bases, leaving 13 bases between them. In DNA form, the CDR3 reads TGTGCCAGCAGCTTAGCAAGGGGTACGGTATTCTTC. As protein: CASSLARGTVFF.

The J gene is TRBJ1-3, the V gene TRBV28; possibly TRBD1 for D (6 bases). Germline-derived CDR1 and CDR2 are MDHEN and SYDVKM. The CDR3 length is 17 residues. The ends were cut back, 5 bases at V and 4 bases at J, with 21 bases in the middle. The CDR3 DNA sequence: TGTGCCAGCAGTCCCCTGCGGGTGGGGGCGCAAGGAAACACCATATATTTT. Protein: CASSPLRVGAQGNTIYF. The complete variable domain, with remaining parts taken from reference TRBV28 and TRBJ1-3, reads DVKVTQSSRYLVKRTGEKVFLECVQDMDHENMFWYRQDPGLGLRLIYFSYDVKMKEKGDIPEGYSVSREKKERFSLILESASTNQTSMYLCASSPLRVGAQGNTIYFGEGSWLTVV.